Listed below are T cell receptor beta chains from one sample, sequenced in a study of blood T cells in healthy people across ages. TCRdb re-called the 5' RACE reads with MiXCR, one entry per CDR3 protein. The table has 700,000 to 1,000,000 distinct CDR3 sequences, more than 40% seen once. Sample: blood. These receptors all come from a man between 60 and 75 years old in good health. CDR3s leave out the opening cysteine and the closing phenylalanine or tryptophan. Each record gives: CDR3 protein, D gene, V gene, J gene. A D gene is named only where the DNA matches it firmly.

ASRGEREVRGHSSYEQY	TRBD1	TRBV28	TRBJ2-7
ASSEYGLGNSPLH	-	TRBV27	TRBJ1-6
ANSPSPFYEQY	-	TRBV5-1	-
ASSSTGGNEKLF	TRBD1	TRBV7-9	TRBJ1-4
ASSGGKVNEQY	-	TRBV25-1	-
ASSYSKTGPRY	-	TRBV6-2/TRBV6-3	TRBJ2-3
ASRRQGADTQY	TRBD1	TRBV27	TRBJ2-3
ASIRGESGELF	-	TRBV12-3/TRBV12-4	TRBJ2-2
ASSADRRNYGYT	-	TRBV7-2	TRBJ1-2
ASSSGADETQY	-	TRBV5-6	TRBJ2-5
ASSQGIRDTQY	-	TRBV3-1	TRBJ2-3
ASISRTAVSEQY	-	TRBV7-2	TRBJ2-7